This is a list of T cell receptor beta chains from one sample in a study of T cell responses to AZD1222 COVID-19 vaccine. The protocol was immunoSEQ multiplex PCR, while the TCRdb copy is restricted to in-frame clones and leaves out a portion. The data hold 95,000 to 130,000 clones, with over 75% observed a single time. The sample here was peripheral blood, taken on day 0 of MenACWY control vaccination. The origin of the receptors is an adult in good health. CDR3s include the opening cysteine and the closing phenylalanine or tryptophan. D genes are given only for firm matches. Only part of the rows carry a size: once, few, many, or a class if the clone is expanded.

TRBV24-1	13	TRBJ2-3	.	.	TGTGCCACCAGTGGAGGAGGACGGGATACGCAGTATTTT	CATSGGGRDTQYF
TRBV4-2	14	TRBJ1-5	.	.	TGTGCCAGCAGCCCCCGGGGGGGCAATCAGCCCCAGCATTTT	CASSPRGGNQPQHF
TRBV19	14	TRBJ1-2	once	.	TGTGCCAGTAGTCCGGACACGTCTAACTATGGCTACACCTTC	CASSPDTSNYGYTF
TRBV5-1	15	TRBJ1-5	.	.	TGCGCCAGCAGCTTGACAGGAGTTAGCAATCAGCCCCAGCATTTT	CASSLTGVSNQPQHF
TRBV29-1	15	TRBJ2-5	.	TRBD1	TGCAGCGTTGGAGGGACAGGGGGCCGCCAAGAGACCCAGTACTTC	CSVGGTGGRQETQYF
TRBV3-1/TRBV3-2	15	TRBJ1-2	.	TRBD1	TGTGCCAGCAGCCAAGTTACGACAGGGAACTATGGCTACACCTTC	CASSQVTTGNYGYTF
TRBV19	14	TRBJ2-3	.	.	TGTGCCAGTAGTCCGAAAACTAGCACAGATACGCAGTATTTT	CASSPKTSTDTQYF
TRBV27	15	TRBJ2-7	.	TRBD2	TGTGCCAGCAGTAGGGGACTAGCGGCAACTCCGGAGCAGTACTTC	CASSRGLAATPEQYF
TRBV19	14	TRBJ1-5	.	.	TGTGCCAGTAGTTACCCAGGGTTCAACCAGCCCCAGCATTTT	CASSYPGFNQPQHF
TRBV18	15	TRBJ1-1	.	TRBD1	TGTGCCAGCTCACCAGGGGGACAGGTTAACACTGAAGCTTTCTTT	CASSPGGQVNTEAFF
TRBV7-9	12	TRBJ2-5	.	.	TGTGCCAGCAGCTTCCGGGTAGAGACCCAGTACTTC	CASSFRVETQYF
TRBV7-9	15	TRBJ2-1	.	.	TGTGCCAGCAGCTTAGCGCAAGTTAGTCTCAATGAGCAGTTCTTC	CASSLAQVSLNEQFF
TRBV4-2	17	TRBJ1-6	.	.	TGTGCCAGCAGCCGGCGTCGGACCCCGGACGGAAATTCACCCCTCCACTTT	CASSRRRTPDGNSPLHF
TRBV6-2/TRBV6-3	14	TRBJ2-3	.	TRBD2	TGTGCCAGCAGTTACGGCGGGGGGTACTATACGCAGTATTTT	CASSYGGGYYTQYF
TRBV2	10	TRBJ1-2	.	.	TGTGCCAGCAGTGAGGATGGCTACACCTTC	CASSEDGYTF
TRBV27	18	TRBJ1-5	.	TRBD1	TGTGCCAGCAGTTTACGTGGGAACCCTGACAGGGCAAATCAGCCCCAGCATTTT	CASSLRGNPDRANQPQHF
TRBV5-4	14	TRBJ2-5	.	TRBD1	TGTGCCAGCAGCCATTCGACAGGGCGAGAGACCCAGTACTTC	CASSHSTGRETQYF
TRBV5-1	17	TRBJ2-1	.	.	TGCGCCAGCAGCCCCGGACGAGCAAACCTCTTATACAATGAGCAGTTCTTC	CASSPGRANLLYNEQFF
TRBV12-3/TRBV12-4	12	TRBJ2-7	.	.	TGTGCCAGCAGTCGTAATACTTACGAGCAGTACTTC	CASSRNTYEQYF
TRBV4-1	14	TRBJ2-3	.	TRBD1	TGCGCCAGCAGCCCCAGGGGGCCTAGAGATACGCAGTATTTT	CASSPRGPRDTQYF
TRBV19	14	TRBJ1-2	.	.	TGTGCCAGTAGTATAATCGTCCGTACCTATGGCTACACCTTC	CASSIIVRTYGYTF
TRBV4-2	16	TRBJ2-6	.	TRBD1	TGTGCCAGCAGCCATCAGGGGGCGGGTGGGGCCAACGTCCTGACTTTC	CASSHQGAGGANVLTF
TRBV28	14	TRBJ1-2	.	.	TGTGCCAGCAGTTTGGGAATTCCTGACTATGGCTACACCTTC	CASSLGIPDYGYTF
TRBV19	11	TRBJ1-4	once	.	TGTGCCAGTAGTATAACGGGAAAACTGTTTTTT	CASSITGKLFF
TRBV5-6	15	TRBJ2-2	.	.	TGTGCCAGCAGCTGGACACCCGCGAACACCGGGGAGCTGTTTTTT	CASSWTPANTGELFF
TRBV2	12	TRBJ2-7	once	.	TGTGCCAGCATGACTGGTAACTACGAGCAGTACTTC	CASMTGNYEQYF
TRBV6-2/TRBV6-3	13	TRBJ1-4	.	.	TGTGCCAGCAGCCGGTCGACATACGAAAAACTGTTTTTT	CASSRSTYEKLFF
TRBV5-6	14	TRBJ2-7	.	TRBD1	TGTGCCAGCAGCTTCCGGGACAGGCCCCACGAGCAGTACTTC	CASSFRDRPHEQYF
TRBV10-3	14	TRBJ2-7	.	.	TGTGCCATCAGTGAGGAGACAGTCTCCTACGAGCAGTACTTC	CAISEETVSYEQYF
TRBV28	12	TRBJ1-5	.	.	TGTGCCAGCAGTTTACTTAATCAGCCCCAGCATTTT	CASSLLNQPQHF
TRBV7-2	14	TRBJ2-2	.	.	TGTGCCAGCAGCCGCGGGACAGAAACCGGGGAGCTGTTTTTT	CASSRGTETGELFF
TRBV18	13	TRBJ1-1	.	.	TGTGCCAGCTCCCCAGGACTGAACACTGAAGCTTTCTTT	CASSPGLNTEAFF
TRBV15	15	TRBJ1-1	.	TRBD1	TGTGCCACCAGCAGGGACAGGGGCATCGGCACTGAAGCTTTCTTT	CATSRDRGIGTEAFF
TRBV29-1	13	TRBJ2-2	.	.	TGCAGCGGAGCTACTGACTCAACCGGGGAGCTGTTTTTT	CSGATDSTGELFF
TRBV3-1/TRBV3-2	14	TRBJ2-3	.	.	TGTGCCAGCAGCCTGCCGGGGTCATTTGATACGCAGTATTTT	CASSLPGSFDTQYF
TRBV27	14	TRBJ1-2	.	TRBD1	TGTGCCAGCAGTACCGGGACAGGGGGATATGGCTACACCTTC	CASSTGTGGYGYTF
TRBV12-2	16	TRBJ1-5	.	.	TGTGCAAGTCGCTTAGTCGGGACAGGGCTCAATCAGCCCCAGCATTTT	CASRLVGTGLNQPQHF
TRBV5-1	14	TRBJ2-5	.	.	TGCGCCAGCAGCTTGCGTCCGGGGCGGGAGACCCAGTACTTC	CASSLRPGRETQYF
TRBV30	16	TRBJ2-7	.	.	TGTGCCTGGAGTAAGCACGGACAGCGTCTCCCCTCCGAGCAGTACTTC	CAWSKHGQRLPSEQYF
TRBV6-2/TRBV6-3	17	TRBJ1-1	.	.	TGTGCCAGCAGTGGTCGGTGGGGGCCGTCCATGAACACTGAAGCTTTCTTT	CASSGRWGPSMNTEAFF
TRBV19	13	TRBJ2-7	once	.	TGTGCCAGGGCACCAAACAGACCCTACGAGCAGTACTTC	CARAPNRPYEQYF
TRBV28	15	TRBJ2-2	.	.	TGTGCCAGCAGTTTTTTGCGGGAAAGACTCGGGGAGCTGTTTTTT	CASSFLRERLGELFF
TRBV19	16	TRBJ1-6	few	TRBD1	TGTGCCAGTAGCCTACCCCAGGGACAGGGGAATTCACCCCTCCACTTT	CASSLPQGQGNSPLHF
TRBV28	14	TRBJ1-2	few	TRBD1	TGTGCCAGCAGTTTATTGGCAGGGGGAGATGGCTACACCTTC	CASSLLAGGDGYTF
TRBV5-6	16	TRBJ2-6	.	.	TGTGCCAGCAGCTTGGTGGGGGACTCTGGGGCCAACGTCCTGACTTTC	CASSLVGDSGANVLTF
TRBV24-1	19	TRBJ2-6	.	TRBD1	TGTGCCACCAGTGATTATCGAGGGACAGGGGCGACAGGGGCCAACGTCCTGACTTTC	CATSDYRGTGATGANVLTF
TRBV28	20	TRBJ1-5	.	.	TGTGCCAGCCCTCCTGGCAGCGTCAGGAATTGGAACTCCGAAAATCAGCCCCAGCATTTT	CASPPGSVRNWNSENQPQHF
TRBV25-1	16	TRBJ2-7	.	.	TGTGCCAGCAGCCGAGGGGGGGTAATCGTCTCCTACGAGCAGTACTTC	CASSRGGVIVSYEQYF
TRBV5-6	16	TRBJ2-5	.	TRBD1	TGTGCCAGCAGCAAACTGATGAGGGACAGGGGGGAGACCCAGTACTTC	CASSKLMRDRGETQYF
TRBV6-5	13	TRBJ1-2	once	.	TGTGCCAGCAGTCCTACAGGGTATTCTGGCTACACCTTC	CASSPTGYSGYTF
TRBV7-2	14	TRBJ2-7	.	.	TGTGCCAGCAGCTTAGAGGAGGGTTTCTACGAGCAGTACTTC	CASSLEEGFYEQYF
TRBV11-2	13	TRBJ2-3	.	.	TGTGCCAGCAGCTTAATGGGGGGTGGTACGCAGTATTTT	CASSLMGGGTQYF
TRBV20-1	13	TRBJ2-7	.	.	TGCAGTGCTAGTCGGGGGGCCTCCTACGAGCAGTACTTC	CSASRGASYEQYF
TRBV6-5	15	TRBJ1-1	.	TRBD1	TGTGCCAGCAGTTACTCTGGGACAGGGGGGCTTGAAGCTTTCTTT	CASSYSGTGGLEAFF